Shown below are 14 T cell receptor beta chains from a single sample sequenced in a study of T cells in women clearing cervical HPV infection (dated by TCRdb to the late 2010s). The library was obtained by the immunoSEQ multiplex PCR assay. TCRdb took over this immuneACCESS table, retaining in-frame rearrangements with V and J assigned. Such tables are incomplete; in checked studies, under half of the missing clones stem from an unresolved V gene, and the remainder is unexplained. The sample table records about 24,000 clones. The ten largest clonotypes hold 5.4% of the sample. What was sequenced was blood buffy coat. The receptors come from a woman between 18 and 70 years old with a cervical HPV16 infection that either progressed to CIN3+ or cleared (not recorded which).

With respect to this clone: The read comes to an end 3 residues before the CDR3 does, leaving the germline J gene to fill in the end. The rearrangement links TRBV18 to TRBJ1-2; D remains unclear. The CDR3 totals 14 residues. Per the germline V gene, CDR1 is KGHSH and CDR2 is LQKENI. CDR3 amino acids: CASSPVEGSYDYTF. Partial CDR3 DNA: TGTGCCAGCTCACCGGTCGAAGGGTCCTACGAC.

With respect to this clone: The CDR3 end is not reached by the read, which stops 3 residues before it; the germline J gene fills it in. This chain joins TRBV7-9 and TRBJ2-4; D possibly corresponds to TRBD1 (6 bases). Deletions cut 5 bases from V and 5 bases from J, with 13 bases between. CDR3 length: 14 amino acids. Germline CDR1 is SEHNR and CDR2 is FQNEAQ (reference sequence). CDR3 DNA (partial): TGTGCCAGCAGCCTACAGGGACGAGAAAACATT. The encoded protein is CASSLQGRENI. The entire CDR3 is CASSLQGRENIQYF.

A word on this clone: The read stops 3 residues short of the end of the CDR3; the missing end is completed from the germline J gene. V and J are TRBV7-2 and TRBJ1-1; no clear D. CDR1 SGHTA and CDR2 FQGNSA come from the germline V gene. V lost 2 bases, J lost 0 bases, and 10 bases lay in between. CDR3 length: 15 residues. CDR3 sequence: CASSLFGGMNTEAFF. The CDR3 DNA, read in part, is TGTGCCAGCAGCTTATTCGGCGGCATGAACACTGAA.

In regard to this clone: The CDR3 end is not reached by the read, which stops 3 residues before it; the germline J gene fills it in. This sequence joins TRBV5-1 and TRBJ2-3; D unclear. CDR1 and CDR2 from the germline V gene are SGHRS and YFSETQ. CDR3 length: 11 amino acids. This CDR3 reads CASSRQETQYF. Partial CDR3 DNA: TGCGCCAGCAGCCGACAAGAGACG.

The CDR3 here is CASRPDTNSPLHF. CDR3 DNA, as far as it was read: TGTGCCAGCAGACCGGACACTAATTCACCC. The chain is built from TRBV2 and TRBJ1-6; weak D call: TRBD1 (5 bases). Read coverage stops 3 residues before the CDR3 terminus; the germline J gene supplies the remainder. The germline V gene has CDR1 SNHLY and CDR2 FYNNEI. V lost 6 bases and J 6 bases, leaving 9 bases between the germline ends. CDR3 length: 13 residues.

In the case of this clone: The read ends 3 residues early relative to the CDR3; the germline J gene fills the gap. J is TRBJ2-7 and V is TRBV7-9, with 8 bases fitting TRBD1. The germline V gene encodes CDR1 SEHNR and CDR2 FQNEAQ (reference sequence). Trimming cost V 2 bases and J 6 bases; bases outside gene matches: 6. The CDR3 is 14 residues long. Incomplete CDR3 DNA: TGTGCCAGCAGCTTACTAGGACAGGGAGGCGAG. Its translation: CASSLLGQGGE. The complete CDR3 protein is CASSLLGQGGEQYF.

In regard to this clone: Coverage ceases 3 residues before the CDR3 finishes, and the germline J gene fills in the end. V usage is TRBV2 and J usage is TRBJ1-4; 8 bases align to TRBD1. The germline gives CDR1 SNHLY, CDR2 FYNNEI. The CDR3 is 15 residues long. V was clipped by 5 bases and J by 7 bases; unmatched bases: 9. This CDR3 reads CASSTPGGSGEKLFF. The covered CDR3 bases are TGTGCCAGCAGTACCCCAGGGGGCTCGGGTGAAAAA.

Notes on this clone: The read ends 3 residues early relative to the CDR3; the germline J gene fills the gap. The chain carries TRBV19 and TRBJ1-1; unclear D gene. The CDR3 covers 13 residues. From germline, CDR1 is LNHDA and CDR2 SQIVND (reference sequence). The V end was cut by 3 bases, the J end by 1 base, with 6 bases between. The CDR3 reads CASSIISNTEAFF. The sequenced CDR3 bases are TGTGCCAGTAGTATTATCTCGAACACTGAA.

Comment on this clone: The read comes to an end 3 residues before the CDR3 does, leaving the germline J gene to fill in the end. The chain has TRBV5-1 and TRBJ2-5; D possibly corresponds to TRBD2 (8 bases). The CDR3 extends over 16 amino acids. V was pared by 4 bases and J by 3 bases, with 19 bases between. Germline V gives CDR1 SGHRS, CDR2 YFSETQ. CDR3 DNA, as far as it was read: TGCGCCAGCAGCCCTAGGGGGCGGGGGGCTGAAGAGACC. Its protein product is CASSPRGRGAEET. In full, the CDR3 is CASSPRGRGAEETQYF.

Remarks on this clone: The CDR3 extends 3 residues past the end of the read, so its final part is completed from the germline J gene. The V call is TRBV12-3 or TRBV12-4, the J call TRBJ2-7, with 7 bases that match TRBD1. The CDR3 length is 13 residues. Trimming at V came to 5 bases and at J to 3 bases, leaving 4 bases not matched to a gene. The DNA read from the CDR3 is TGTGCCAGCAGTCCGACAGGGTTCTACGAG. Residues: CASSPTGFYE. The entire CDR3 sequence reads CASSPTGFYEQYF.

On this clone: Read data end 3 residues before the CDR3 end; the end is taken from the germline J gene. This chain uses TRBV7-2 with TRBJ2-1; D not resolved. This CDR3 has 15 residues. V was clipped by 5 bases and J by 8 bases, with 19 bases between them. Germline CDR1 reads SGHTA; CDR2 reads FQGNSA. The CDR3 here is CASSPDSSRRDEQFF. CDR3 bases read: TGTGCCAGCAGCCCCGACTCATCCCGCCGGGATGAG.

As concerns this clone: The CDR3 end is not reached by the read, which stops 3 residues before it; the germline J gene fills it in. This chain connects TRBV6-2 or TRBV6-3 to TRBJ2-1; no clear D. V was shortened by 3 bases and J by 0 bases, with 15 bases between the two germline ends. Germline CDR1 reads MNHEY; CDR2 reads SVGEGT. The CDR3 is 17 amino acids. The CDR3 DNA, read in part, is TGTGCCAGCAGTTATGGGCTCCGAGAGAGCTCCTACAATGAG. Amino acids: CASSYGLRESSYNE. The full CDR3 sequence reads CASSYGLRESSYNEQFF.

Turning to this clone: With the read ending 3 residues before the CDR3 end, the germline J gene is used to fill in that end. The chain is built from TRBV5-1 and TRBJ2-1; 8 nucleotides match TRBD2. Unmatched junction bases numbered 7, after V lost 4 bases and J lost 4 bases. There are 15 residues in the CDR3. CDR1 and CDR2 (germline): SGHRS, YFSETQ. CDR3 in amino acids: CASSLATSAYNEQFF. CDR3 DNA (partial): TGCGCCAGCAGCCTTGCGACTAGCGCTTACAATGAG. Filled out from reference TRBV5-1 and TRBJ2-1, the complete variable domain reads KAGVTQTPRYLIKTRGQQVTLSCSPISGHRSVSWYQQTPGQGLQFLFEYFSETQRNKGNFPGRFSGRQFSNSRSEMNVSTLELGDSALYLCASSLATSAYNEQFFGPGTRLTVL.

As regards this clone: The CDR3 is cut off 3 residues early in the read; its end comes from the germline J gene. The chain uses TRBV20-1 and TRBJ1-3; 11 bases align to TRBD1. Germline lookup yields CDR1 DFQATT and CDR2 SNEGSKA (reference sequence). The CDR3 runs 15 residues. Trimming at V came to 5 bases and at J to 0 bases, leaving 3 bases not matched to a gene. The DNA read from the CDR3 is TGCAGTGCTGGGACAGGGGGGGTCTCTGGAAACACC. It codes for CSAGTGGVSGNT. Given in full, the CDR3 is CSAGTGGVSGNTIYF.